This T cell receptor (beta chain) was retrieved from a study of blood T cell repertoires in COVID-19. As for the study in general: Italy, Spain and the United States were the sources of the convalescent and acute COVID-19 samples.

This clone was detected once. The study drew participants aged about 18 to 89 years from about two dozen US areas. Assignment of participants to cohorts was predicated upon participant-reported clinical history. The authors' processing: Using reference gene primer amplification, nucleated cell counts were estimated. Here immunoSEQ multiplex PCR was the method, and the copy in TCRdb shows in-frame clones only, minus some. For V, J and clone size, that table is used; D and trimming come from the DNA. The profile shows about 200,000 clones, about 77% of them singletons. The trim removed 0 bases at V and 9 bases at J, leaving 9 bases unmatched. Germline V CDR1 and CDR2: SGHTA, FQGTGA. This CDR3 has 16 residues.

The receptor was derived from a woman between 45 and 65 years old with acute COVID-19. The sequencing sample was made of PBMCs or T cells enriched from blood (not recorded which). This chain uses TRBV7-3 with TRBJ2-1, with 9 bases that match TRBD2. CDR3 amino acids: CASSLTWREGRGEQFF. The CDR3 bases are TGTGCCAGCAGCTTAACGTGGCGGGAGGGTCGGGGTGAGCAGTTCTTC.